This TCR beta chain derives from a study of cytomegalovirus exposure and HLA in healthy donors. Both 60 Vbeta primers and 13 Jbeta primers went into the PCR. Data came from immunoSEQ multiplex PCR; TCRdb stores just in-frame clones and leaves some out. The data show 60,000 to 75,000 clones, 85% seen once. Per germline, CDR1 DFQATT and CDR2 SNEGSKA (reference sequence). The ends lost 3 bases at V and 12 bases at J; junction bases unmatched: 5. The CDR3 is made up of 11 amino acids. Study-wide findings and caveats: In a later analysis, at a false discovery rate of 0.05, approximately 16,000 TCR beta sequences matched HLA alleles. Later findings reportedly placed an Asian-associated ancestry cluster below the 666-donor mean for N-insertions. Later, an analysis showed that TCR beta chains associated with HLA were more clonally expanded than others that were equally common.

About this clone itself: What it recognizes is unknown.

The sequence came from a female donor in good health and CMV-seronegative. Sequencing was done on a sample of PBMCs. The rearrangement uses TRBV20-1 and TRBJ2-5, with 9 bases matching TRBD2. CDR3 coding DNA: TGCAGTGCTAGTAGCGGGACTAGCAAGTACTTC. Residues: CSASSGTSKYF.